This TCR beta chain was obtained from a study of a mutant IDH1 vaccine in newly diagnosed glioma. Study information: During weeks 1, 3, 5, 7, 11, 15, 19 and 23, patients received eight vaccinations. Vaccinations were initiated 4-6 weeks following radiotherapy alone, or were given together with temozolomide cycles. Before enrollment, patients got radiotherapy alone, temozolomide alone, or mostly the combination.

Remarks on this clone: Its target is unknown. The sample contains more than one DNA sequence encoding this CDR3.

Time point meaning: week 11, during vaccination. Doses comprised 300 ug of mutant IDH1 20-mer peptide each, plus topical imiquimod. Donors harbored newly found WHO grade 3 or 4 IDH1-mutant, ATRX-lost astrocytomas. The assay was immunoSEQ multiplex PCR, and TCRdb's table has in-frame clones only and misses some. The sample lists about 130,000 clones; about four fifths were seen once. From germline, CDR1 is SGHRS and CDR2 YFSETQ. Trimming at V came to 3 bases and at J to 3 bases, leaving 5 bases not matched to a gene. The CDR3 contains 15 residues. This TCR was recovered from a man aged 35 to 55 with glioma. This sample comprised PBMCs, obtained from a glioma patient whose treatment included an IDH1 peptide vaccine. The chain uses TRBV5-1 and TRBJ2-5; TRBD2 matches at 10 bases. The chain's CDR3 is CASSSPSGREETQYF. CDR3 nucleotides: TGCGCCAGCAGCTCCCCTAGCGGGAGAGAAGAGACCCAGTACTTC. The complete variable domain, with remaining parts taken from reference TRBV5-1 and TRBJ2-5, reads KAGVTQTPRYLIKTRGQQVTLSCSPISGHRSVSWYQQTPGQGLQFLFEYFSETQRNKGNFPGRFSGRQFSNSRSEMNVSTLELGDSALYLCASSSPSGREETQYFGPGTRLLVL.